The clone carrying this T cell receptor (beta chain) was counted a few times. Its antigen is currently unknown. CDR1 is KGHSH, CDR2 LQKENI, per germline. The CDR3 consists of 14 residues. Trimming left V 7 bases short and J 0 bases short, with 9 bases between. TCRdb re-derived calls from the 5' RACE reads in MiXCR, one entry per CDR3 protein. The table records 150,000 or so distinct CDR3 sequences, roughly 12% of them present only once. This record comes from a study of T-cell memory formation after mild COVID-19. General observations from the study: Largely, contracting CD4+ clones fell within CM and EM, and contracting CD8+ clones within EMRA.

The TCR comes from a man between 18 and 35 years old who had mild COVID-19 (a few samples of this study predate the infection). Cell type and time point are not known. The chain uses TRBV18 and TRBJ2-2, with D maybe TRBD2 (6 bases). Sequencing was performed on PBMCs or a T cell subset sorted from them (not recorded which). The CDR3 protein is CASCRRANTGELFF. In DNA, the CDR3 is TGTGCCAGCTGTCGGAGGGCGAACACCGGGGAGCTGTTTTTT. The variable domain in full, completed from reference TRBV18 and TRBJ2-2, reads NAGVMQNPRHLVRRRGQEARLRCSPMKGHSHVYWYRQLPEEGLKFMVYLQKENIIDESGMPKERFSAEFPKEGPSILRIQQVVRGDSAAYFCASCRRANTGELFFGEGSRLTVL.